This T cell receptor beta chain was recorded in a study of blood T cell repertoires in COVID-19. On the study more broadly: Researchers got acute and convalescent COVID-19 samples from the United States, Italy and Spain. T cells, B-cell-depleted T cells, or PBMCs provided the cDNA or gDNA that served as material.

Source study methods: Reference gene primer amplification gave nucleated cell count estimates. Repertoires were generated with immunoSEQ multiplex PCR, while TCRdb's copy carries only in-frame clones and drops some. V and J calls and clone size are as listed in that table; D and trimming were resolved from the DNA. The sample comprises roughly 100,000 clones, 78% of which are singletons, and 7.5% to 10% rests with the top ten. This CDR3 has 13 amino acids. Germline lookup yields CDR1 GTSNPN and CDR2 SVGIG (reference sequence). Trimming removed 0 bases at V and 4 bases at J, with 7 bases between. The chain uses TRBV30 and TRBJ1-5, with D uncertain. This clonotype was obtained from a man aged 55 to 69 with active or convalescent COVID-19. Input material: peripheral blood. This chain's CDR3 is CAWSVMSNQPQHF. DNA of the CDR3: TGTGCCTGGAGTGTAATGTCTAATCAGCCCCAGCATTTT.